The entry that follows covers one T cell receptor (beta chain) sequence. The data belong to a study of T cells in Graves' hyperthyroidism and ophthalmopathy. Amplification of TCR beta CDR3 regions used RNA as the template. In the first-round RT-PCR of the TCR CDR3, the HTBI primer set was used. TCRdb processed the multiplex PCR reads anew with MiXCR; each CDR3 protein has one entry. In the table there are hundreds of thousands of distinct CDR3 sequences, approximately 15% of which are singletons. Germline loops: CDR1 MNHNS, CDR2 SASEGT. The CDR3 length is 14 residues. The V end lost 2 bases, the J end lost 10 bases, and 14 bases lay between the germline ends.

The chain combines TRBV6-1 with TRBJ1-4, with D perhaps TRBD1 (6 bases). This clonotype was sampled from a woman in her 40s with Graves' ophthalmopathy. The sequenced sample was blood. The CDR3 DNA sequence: TGTGCCAGCAGTGAACGGGCGGAAGGGGGAAAACTGTTTTTT. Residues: CASSERAEGGKLFF.